These T cell receptor beta chains were read from a single sample in a study of CD8 T cells in Susac syndrome. TCRdb redid the calling of the immunoSEQ multiplex PCR reads with MiXCR, one entry per CDR3 protein. The sample has about 250,000 distinct CDR3 sequences, roughly 95% seen once; the top ten hold approximately 0.07%. Source material: CD4+ T cells from PBMCs. The receptor set was obtained from a human donor with multiple sclerosis. The CDR3 runs from the conserved cysteine through the conserved F or W. The order of the fields is J gene, V gene, CDR3 protein.

J gene: TRBJ2-3
V gene: TRBV9
CDR3 protein: CASSPHPGLAVSSTDTQYF

J gene: TRBJ2-2
V gene: TRBV3-1
CDR3 protein: CASSQDGLQRNTGELFF

J gene: TRBJ1-1
V gene: TRBV10-3
CDR3 protein: CAISVDTLNTEAFF

J gene: TRBJ1-5
V gene: TRBV30
CDR3 protein: CAWSVHSNQPQHF

J gene: TRBJ1-5
V gene: TRBV5-1
CDR3 protein: CASKEKWGSGQPQHF

J gene: TRBJ2-6
V gene: TRBV6-5
CDR3 protein: CASTGTQSGANVLTF

J gene: TRBJ1-3
V gene: TRBV9
CDR3 protein: CASSVDPGPGNTIYF

J gene: TRBJ2-5
V gene: TRBV5-4
CDR3 protein: CASSPAAGPTETQYF

J gene: TRBJ2-1
V gene: TRBV7-9
CDR3 protein: CASIEGGSSYNEQFF

J gene: TRBJ2-5
V gene: TRBV2
CDR3 protein: CASSRGLAGEAETQYF

J gene: TRBJ1-1
V gene: TRBV29-1
CDR3 protein: CSVGNMAGGAEAFF

J gene: TRBJ1-1
V gene: TRBV20-1
CDR3 protein: CSARGGNMNTEAFF

J gene: TRBJ1-3
V gene: TRBV19
CDR3 protein: CASSWQGRTGNTIYF

J gene: TRBJ2-3
V gene: TRBV18
CDR3 protein: CASSRTSGKTDTQYF

J gene: TRBJ2-1
V gene: TRBV20-1
CDR3 protein: CSASAIGNEQFF

J gene: TRBJ1-1
V gene: TRBV3-1
CDR3 protein: CASSPSMGRLDTEAFF

J gene: TRBJ1-2
V gene: TRBV20-1
CDR3 protein: CSARDRPYGYTF

J gene: TRBJ1-4
V gene: TRBV7-9
CDR3 protein: CASSREDRGSVKLFF

J gene: TRBJ2-4
V gene: TRBV24-1
CDR3 protein: CATSDPGQLNIQYF

J gene: TRBJ2-1
V gene: TRBV27
CDR3 protein: CASSLGPHNEQFF

J gene: TRBJ2-3
V gene: TRBV9
CDR3 protein: CASSSAGTGRDTQYF

J gene: TRBJ2-3
V gene: TRBV19
CDR3 protein: CASSFHEGIGPDTQYF

J gene: TRBJ2-1
V gene: TRBV27
CDR3 protein: CASSPLLAGRRVTSVGPYNEQFF

J gene: TRBJ2-3
V gene: TRBV6-5
CDR3 protein: CASSYGTGSTDTQYF

J gene: TRBJ1-5
V gene: TRBV7-6
CDR3 protein: CASSLALNQPQHF

J gene: TRBJ2-3
V gene: TRBV18
CDR3 protein: CASSPTTSTDTQYF

J gene: TRBJ2-7
V gene: TRBV5-1
CDR3 protein: CASSRDREIPYEQYF

J gene: TRBJ2-7
V gene: TRBV6-5
CDR3 protein: CASSYSDPTGPHEQYF

J gene: TRBJ2-4
V gene: TRBV11-2
CDR3 protein: CASSREDIQYF

J gene: TRBJ2-5
V gene: TRBV6-1
CDR3 protein: CASSVVQETQYF

J gene: TRBJ1-2
V gene: TRBV6-5
CDR3 protein: CASSLKPGSRVYGYTF

J gene: TRBJ1-5
V gene: TRBV5-4
CDR3 protein: CASSWGQGAGLMGYSNQPQHF

J gene: TRBJ1-2
V gene: TRBV18
CDR3 protein: CASSSENYGYTF

J gene: TRBJ2-3
V gene: TRBV12-3/TRBV12-4
CDR3 protein: CASSPDVAGPNF

J gene: TRBJ2-2
V gene: TRBV23-1
CDR3 protein: CASSHRYRTSGTGELFF

J gene: TRBJ2-7
V gene: TRBV7-9
CDR3 protein: CASSLLGVAGLTYEQYF

J gene: TRBJ2-5
V gene: TRBV6-1
CDR3 protein: CASSEGGGRETQYF

J gene: TRBJ1-1
V gene: TRBV12-5
CDR3 protein: CASGLARTGGLLMNTEAFF

J gene: TRBJ2-4
V gene: TRBV3-1
CDR3 protein: CASSQEGATKNIQYF

J gene: TRBJ2-5
V gene: TRBV5-1
CDR3 protein: CASSPGFETQYF

J gene: TRBJ1-5
V gene: TRBV7-2
CDR3 protein: CASSTRQGVPQPQHF

J gene: TRBJ1-1
V gene: TRBV15
CDR3 protein: CATSRVIQGGSEAFF

J gene: TRBJ2-5
V gene: TRBV20-1
CDR3 protein: CSARAQGIETQYF

J gene: TRBJ2-1
V gene: TRBV29-1
CDR3 protein: CSVGASGRVGEQFF

J gene: TRBJ1-2
V gene: TRBV19
CDR3 protein: CASSSRSRTTNYGYTF

J gene: TRBJ1-4
V gene: TRBV18
CDR3 protein: CASSLRQARNEKLFF

J gene: TRBJ2-6
V gene: TRBV5-1
CDR3 protein: CASSLIGQSSGANVLTF

J gene: TRBJ1-4
V gene: TRBV4-1
CDR3 protein: CASSQLGGASEKLFF

J gene: TRBJ2-1
V gene: TRBV11-3
CDR3 protein: CASSSQPDSSYNEQFF

J gene: TRBJ2-2
V gene: TRBV18
CDR3 protein: CASSPAARGRDTGELFF

J gene: TRBJ2-7
V gene: TRBV5-4
CDR3 protein: CATSRGPESYEQYF

J gene: TRBJ1-2
V gene: TRBV20-1
CDR3 protein: CSAREAGGIYGYTF

J gene: TRBJ1-3
V gene: TRBV9
CDR3 protein: CASSVGILENTIYF

J gene: TRBJ2-5
V gene: TRBV27
CDR3 protein: CASSLLRGETQYF

J gene: TRBJ2-2
V gene: TRBV9
CDR3 protein: CASSPAGTSISGELFF